This paragraph reports one TCR beta chain. Its antigen is unidentified. The data are from a study of T cell responses to AZD1222 COVID-19 vaccine. This table comes from immunoSEQ multiplex PCR, and its TCRdb copy is limited to in-frame clones, with some not included. This sample has around 35,000 clones, with 75% to 90% found just once. Findings and caveats of the study: Distributed over spike, vaccine-associated CD4 TCRs predominated at 160-218 and 743-854.

The TCR comes from an adult in good health. The sample was peripheral blood, taken on day 0 of AZD1222 vaccination.

CDR3 sequence reads: CTTGNTEAFF. DNA of the CDR3: TGTACGACAGGGAACACTGAAGCTTTCTTT. The chain joins TRBV30 to TRBJ1-1; tentative D call: TRBD1 (6 bases). The CDR3 has 10 amino acids. CDR1 is GTSNPN, CDR2 SVGIG, per germline (reference sequence).